This TCR beta chain was recovered during a study of a mutant IDH1 vaccine in newly diagnosed glioma. CDR1 MGHRA and CDR2 YSYEKL come from the germline V gene. V gave up 2 bases and J gave up 0 bases; unmatched junction bases: 16. The CDR3 covers 20 residues. Measured with immunoSEQ multiplex PCR; TCRdb has only the in-frame clones, and not every one. The table records about 48,000 clones, roughly three quarters of them present only once. To note about this clone: The target antigen is unknown.

Time point indicated: week 35, safety follow-up. The vaccine gave 300 ug of a 20-mer mutant IDH1 peptide subcutaneously per dose. General observations from the study: The study observed vaccine-induced immune responses in approximately 93% of patients.

The gene calls are TRBV4-1 and TRBJ2-3; 8 bases are a match to TRBD2. The receptor comes from a man aged 35-49 years with glioma. This specimen was PBMCs, taken from a glioma patient whose treatment included an IDH1 peptide vaccine. The CDR3 coding sequence is TGCGCCAGCAGCCAATTAACAAGATGGGCGGCTAGCGGGAGCACAGATACGCAGTATTTT. Protein: CASSQLTRWAASGSTDTQYF.